Listed below are T cell receptor beta chains from one sample, sequenced in a study of beta chain features in type 1 diabetes. Assay used: immunoSEQ multiplex PCR; TCRdb lists only in-frame clones, some missing. The top ten hold 1% of the sample, which has around 340,000 clones, 9.3% seen once. Sequencing input: central memory CD4+ T cells from blood. These receptors originate from a man aged 25-45 years with type 1 diabetes. Both conserved end residues are part of each CDR3.

>TRBV9
CASSVAEYNEQFF
>TRBV2
CASRGTGDQPQHF
>TRBV28
CASSLVGNTEAFF
>TRBV7-7
CASSPGQGLENTGELFF
>TRBV27
CASSYSQGAWGNEKLFF
>TRBV9
CASSYQGGEGSPLHF
>TRBV7-2
CASSLKEGGTGELFF
>TRBV5-1
CASSLTGGENQPQHF
>TRBV30
CAWRVGRGSPLHF
>TRBV6-1
CASTSGTKVYEQYF
>TRBV7-9
CASSFSPRIDGGYTF
>TRBV7-2
CASSPGLAGVVTQYF
>TRBV11-2
CASSFSQARETQYF
>TRBV15
CATSTGGAGSYEQYF
>TRBV7-2
CASSLDFSGGAADTQYF
>TRBV2
CASSEEGTSGVYEQYF
>TRBV29-1
CSVGGTGRGETQYF
>TRBV2
CASSENGVVDTQYF
>TRBV7-8
CASSRGPADTQYF
>TRBV28
CASFPGTSGGELFF
>TRBV6-6
CASSWRGNIQYF
>TRBV7-9
CASSLGANSATDTQYF
>TRBV7-2
CASSLGVRLNTEAFF
>TRBV11-2
CASSPGRGSDTQYF
>TRBV2
CAVSGLTGDTQYF
>TRBV28
CASISRRPREAFF
>TRBV4-1
CASSQDKVEAFF
>TRBV9
CASSAGTEKNEQFF
>TRBV4-3
CASSQDTGGETFF
>TRBV11-2
CASSLDPPLAGGSTKNIQYF
>TRBV27
CASSQQGGTEAFF
>TRBV7-9
CASSPPGQGLPGELFF
>TRBV6-5
CASSYQGEGGYTF
>TRBV19
CASSRGTGRNTEAFF
>TRBV4-3
CASSPPLVAGHNEQFF
>TRBV11-2
CASSLELDRVDQPQHF
>TRBV25-1
CASSGPGRPREQFF
>TRBV5-4
CASSFGEFRSDTQYF
>TRBV20-1
CSAGTEYEQYF
>TRBV30
CAWGLVEETQYF
>TRBV30
CAWIKTDFQETQYF
>TRBV2
CANTWGDYGYTF
>TRBV11-2
CASSPTGARWETQYF
>TRBV5-6
CASSPMTSGANNEQFF
>TRBV11-3
CASSQGVGVHEQFF
>TRBV27
CASSLSVQRDRALNQPQHF
>TRBV4-3
CASSQGVGAEADTQYF
>TRBV7-7
CASSLGSGASGELFF
>TRBV30
CAWSVWGNYGYTF
>TRBV19
CASSLSGARNIQYF
>TRBV10-3
CAISGAGLQYF
>TRBV15
CATSRDQAGNGYTF
>TRBV6-6
CASSHDRDGGYTF
>TRBV7-2
CASSLMREYEQYF